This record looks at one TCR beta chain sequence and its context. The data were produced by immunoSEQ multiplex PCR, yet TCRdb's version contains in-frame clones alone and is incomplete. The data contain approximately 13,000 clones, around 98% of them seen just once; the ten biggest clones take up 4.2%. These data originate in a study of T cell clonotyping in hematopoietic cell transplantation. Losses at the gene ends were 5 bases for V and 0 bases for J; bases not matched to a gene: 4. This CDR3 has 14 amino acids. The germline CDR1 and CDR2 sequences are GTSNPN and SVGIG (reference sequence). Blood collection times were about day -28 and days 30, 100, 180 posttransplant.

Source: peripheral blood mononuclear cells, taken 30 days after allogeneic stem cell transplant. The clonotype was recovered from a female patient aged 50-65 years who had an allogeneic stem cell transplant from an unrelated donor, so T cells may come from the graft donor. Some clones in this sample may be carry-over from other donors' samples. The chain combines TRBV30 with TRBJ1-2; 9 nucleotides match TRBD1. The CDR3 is CAWGQGIPNYGYTF. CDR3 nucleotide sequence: TGTGCCTGGGGACAGGGGATCCCTAACTATGGCTACACCTTC.